This T cell receptor beta chain was captured in a study of blood T cells in healthy people across ages. Study-level findings and limits: Older age coincided with a roughly linear decline in TCR beta diversity per million T cells.

As regards this clonotype: The antigen remains unidentified.

Using a J-beta primer mix together with a sample-barcoded 5' primer, a second PCR was run for roughly 7 to 12 cycles. TCRdb fed the 5' RACE reads into MiXCR, producing one record per CDR3 protein. The sample holds approximately 1,700,000 distinct CDR3 sequences, around 42% seen once. The CDR3 has 14 amino acids. The germline V and J ends were trimmed by 3 bases and 2 bases, with 12 bases remaining between them. Germline CDR1 is DFQATT and CDR2 is SNEGSKA (reference sequence). The clonotype comes from a human donor in good health. V gene TRBV20-1 combines with J gene TRBJ2-3; D uncertain. Source material: blood. CDR3 region: CSARNSRSTDTQYF. CDR3 DNA: TGCAGTGCTAGGAACTCTCGATCCACAGATACGCAGTATTTT.